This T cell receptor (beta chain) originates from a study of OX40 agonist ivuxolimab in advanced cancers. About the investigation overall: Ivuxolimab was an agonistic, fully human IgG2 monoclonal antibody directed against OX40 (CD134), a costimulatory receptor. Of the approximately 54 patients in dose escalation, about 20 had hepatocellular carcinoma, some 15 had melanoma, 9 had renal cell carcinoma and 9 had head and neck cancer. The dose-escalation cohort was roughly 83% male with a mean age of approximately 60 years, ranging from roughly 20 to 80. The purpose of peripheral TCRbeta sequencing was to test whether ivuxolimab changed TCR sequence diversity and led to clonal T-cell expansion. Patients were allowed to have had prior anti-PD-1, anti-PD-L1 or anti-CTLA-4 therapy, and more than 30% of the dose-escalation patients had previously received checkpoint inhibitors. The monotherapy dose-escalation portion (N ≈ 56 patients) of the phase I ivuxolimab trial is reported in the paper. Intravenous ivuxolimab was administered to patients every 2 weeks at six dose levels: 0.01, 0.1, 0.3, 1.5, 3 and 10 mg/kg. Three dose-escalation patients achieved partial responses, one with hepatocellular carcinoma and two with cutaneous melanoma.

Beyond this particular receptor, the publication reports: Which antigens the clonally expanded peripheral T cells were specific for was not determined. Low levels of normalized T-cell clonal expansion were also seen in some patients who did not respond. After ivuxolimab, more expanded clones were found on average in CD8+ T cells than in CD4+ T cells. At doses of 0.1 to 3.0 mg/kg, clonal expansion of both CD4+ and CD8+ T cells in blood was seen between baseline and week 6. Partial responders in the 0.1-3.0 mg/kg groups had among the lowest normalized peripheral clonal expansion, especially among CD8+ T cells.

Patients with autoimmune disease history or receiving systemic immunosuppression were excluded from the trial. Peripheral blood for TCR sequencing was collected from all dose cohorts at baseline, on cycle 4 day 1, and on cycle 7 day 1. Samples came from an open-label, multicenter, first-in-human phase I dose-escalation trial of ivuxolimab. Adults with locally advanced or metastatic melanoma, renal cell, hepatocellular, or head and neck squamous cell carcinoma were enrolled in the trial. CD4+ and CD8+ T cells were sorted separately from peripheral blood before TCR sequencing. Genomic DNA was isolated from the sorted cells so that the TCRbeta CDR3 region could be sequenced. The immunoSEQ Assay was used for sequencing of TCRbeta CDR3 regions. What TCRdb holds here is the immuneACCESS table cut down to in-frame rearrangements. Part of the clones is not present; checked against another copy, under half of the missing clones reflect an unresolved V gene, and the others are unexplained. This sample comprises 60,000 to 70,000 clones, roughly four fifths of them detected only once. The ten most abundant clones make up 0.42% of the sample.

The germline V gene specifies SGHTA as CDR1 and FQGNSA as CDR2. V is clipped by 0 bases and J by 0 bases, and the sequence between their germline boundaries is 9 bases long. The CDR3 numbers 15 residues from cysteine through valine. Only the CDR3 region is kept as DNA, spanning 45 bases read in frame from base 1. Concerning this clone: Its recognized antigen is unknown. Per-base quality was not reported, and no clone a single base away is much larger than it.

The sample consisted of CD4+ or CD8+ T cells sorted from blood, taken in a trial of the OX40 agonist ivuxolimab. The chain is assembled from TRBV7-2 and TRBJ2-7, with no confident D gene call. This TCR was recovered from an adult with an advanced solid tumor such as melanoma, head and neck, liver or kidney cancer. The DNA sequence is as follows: TGTGCCAGCAGCTTAGCATTTGCGGACTCCTACGAGCAGTACGTC. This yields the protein CASSLAFADSYEQYV.